A single sample gave rise to the 12 T cell receptor beta chains below, sequenced in a study of T cell repertoires in cytomegalovirus infection. Via MiXCR, TCRdb re-called the reads, giving one row per CDR3 protein. This table has about 740,000 distinct CDR3 sequences, roughly 35% appearing once. Specimen: PBMCs. The receptors originated from a human donor in good health (CMV status not recorded). Some clones in this sample may be carry-over from other donors' samples.

This clonotype was detected a few times. The chain has TRBV6-1 and TRBJ2-3; no definite D call. The V end lost 8 bases, the J end lost 0 bases, and 12 bases lay between the germline ends. The germline V gene encodes CDR1 MNHNS and CDR2 SASEGT. The CDR3 consists of 14 residues. In DNA form, the CDR3 reads TGTGCCAGCTTCCTTGTGGGCAGCACAGATACGCAGTATTTT. It encodes CASFLVGSTDTQYF.

This clonotype was seen a few times. V and J are TRBV2 and TRBJ2-7, with D possibly being TRBD2 (5 bases). There are 15 residues in the CDR3. Per the germline V gene, CDR1 is SNHLY and CDR2 is FYNNEI. V was shortened by 7 bases and J by 3 bases, with 19 bases between the two germline ends. The CDR3 DNA reads TGTGCCAGCAAGGAGCGGATTCCGGGAAGCTACGAGCAGTACTTC. Its translation: CASKERIPGSYEQYF.

This clonotype was counted between two and nine times. The chain employs TRBV6-5 and TRBJ2-1, with 12 bases identical to TRBD2. V lost 2 bases, J lost 0 bases, and 8 bases stayed unmatched. The CDR3 covers 19 residues. The germline V gene has CDR1 MNHEY and CDR2 SVGAGI. The CDR3 nucleotides read TGTGCCAGCAGTTACCTAGCGGGAGGGATAACGACCTCCTACAATGAGCAGTTCTTC. This translates into CASSYLAGGITTSYNEQFF.

This chain joins TRBV5-1 and TRBJ2-2, with D perhaps being TRBD1 or TRBD2 (5 bases each). CDR1 SGHRS and CDR2 YFSETQ come from the germline V gene. This CDR3 spans 16 amino acids. The V end was cut by 2 bases, the J end by 4 bases, with 15 bases between. CDR3 in amino acids: CASSLGTGTATGELFF. The CDR3 DNA sequence: TGCGCCAGCAGCTTAGGGACCGGCACGGCCACCGGGGAGCTGTTTTTT.

The chain is built from TRBV7-9 and TRBJ1-1; D may be TRBD1 (6 bases). Trimming cost V 1 base and J 3 bases, with 18 bases left between them. The germline gives CDR1 SEHNR, CDR2 FQNEAQ (reference sequence). The CDR3 is made up of 17 amino acids. The CDR3 DNA is TGTGCCAGCAGCTTAGGGGGGCGAGGTCTATACCACACTGAAGCTTTCTTT. The encoded protein is CASSLGGRGLYHTEAFF.

This clonotype was counted a few times. The chain employs TRBV4-1 and TRBJ1-3, with 9 bases aligning to TRBD1. Germline V gene lookup returns CDR1 MGHRA and CDR2 YSYEKL. The V segment lost 1 base and the J segment 8 bases; nucleotides outside the gene matches: 9. This CDR3 has 16 residues. The CDR3 is CASSQVQGALRDTIYF. As DNA, the CDR3 is TGCGCCAGCAGCCAAGTACAGGGGGCTTTACGAGACACCATATATTTT.

This clonotype was seen a handful of times. The V and J genes are TRBV28 and TRBJ2-7, with 8 bases aligning to TRBD1. The CDR3 runs to 17 residues. Trimming took 4 bases from V and 3 from J; bases not matched to a gene: 14. Looked up from germline, CDR1 is MDHEN and CDR2 is SYDVKM. The CDR3 reads CASSSQGAGPFFYEQYF. CDR3 in DNA: TGTGCCAGCAGTTCCCAGGGGGCGGGTCCTTTTTTCTACGAGCAGTACTTC.

This clonotype appeared many times. The chain is built from TRBV7-8 and TRBJ2-3; 14 bases agree with TRBD2. With V trimmed by 1 base and J by 0 bases, 9 bases remained unmatched. In germline, CDR1 is SGHVS, CDR2 FQNEAQ. The CDR3 contains 20 residues. CDR3 coding DNA: TGTGCCAGCAGCTTAGAGGGACTAGCGGGAGTGCGCCGTAGCACAGATACGCAGTATTTT. This codes for CASSLEGLAGVRRSTDTQYF.

This clonotype was seen only a few times. This chain links TRBV2 with TRBJ2-2, with D perhaps matching TRBD1 (5 bases). The CDR3 covers 15 residues. Trimming left V 4 bases short and J 0 bases short, with 9 bases between. From germline, CDR1 is SNHLY and CDR2 FYNNEI. The CDR3 is CASSGQHSNTGELFF. CDR3 sequence (DNA): TGTGCCAGCAGTGGACAGCACTCGAACACCGGGGAGCTGTTTTTT.

V usage is TRBV27 and J usage is TRBJ2-5; 14 nucleotides agree with TRBD2. V dropped 4 bases and J dropped 4; count of bases not matched to a gene: 5. CDR1 and CDR2 (germline): MNHEY, SMNVEV (reference sequence). This CDR3 is 16 amino acids long. The CDR3 DNA follows: TGTGCCAGCAGTTCGAGACTAGCGGGGGGGCTAGAGACCCAGTACTTC. This encodes CASSSRLAGGLETQYF.

This rearrangement joins TRBV6-6 to TRBJ2-7, with 10 bases fitting TRBD1. The junction had 3 bases not matched to a gene; V was cut back by 0 bases and J by 4 bases. Germline V gene lookup returns CDR1 MNHNY and CDR2 SVGAGI (reference sequence). The CDR3 consists of 15 residues. This CDR3 reads CASSYSRQGAYEQYF. In DNA form, the CDR3 reads TGTGCCAGCAGTTACTCGAGACAGGGGGCTTACGAGCAGTACTTC.

Only a few counts were recorded for this clonotype. V gene TRBV12-3 or TRBV12-4 combines with J gene TRBJ1-1, with D perhaps matching TRBD1 (6 bases). The CDR3 has 14 residues. The germline V and J ends were trimmed by 3 bases and 4 bases, with 12 bases remaining between them. CDR3 region: CASSFNKQGTEAFF. CDR3 DNA: TGTGCCAGCAGTTTTAACAAACAGGGCACTGAAGCTTTCTTT.